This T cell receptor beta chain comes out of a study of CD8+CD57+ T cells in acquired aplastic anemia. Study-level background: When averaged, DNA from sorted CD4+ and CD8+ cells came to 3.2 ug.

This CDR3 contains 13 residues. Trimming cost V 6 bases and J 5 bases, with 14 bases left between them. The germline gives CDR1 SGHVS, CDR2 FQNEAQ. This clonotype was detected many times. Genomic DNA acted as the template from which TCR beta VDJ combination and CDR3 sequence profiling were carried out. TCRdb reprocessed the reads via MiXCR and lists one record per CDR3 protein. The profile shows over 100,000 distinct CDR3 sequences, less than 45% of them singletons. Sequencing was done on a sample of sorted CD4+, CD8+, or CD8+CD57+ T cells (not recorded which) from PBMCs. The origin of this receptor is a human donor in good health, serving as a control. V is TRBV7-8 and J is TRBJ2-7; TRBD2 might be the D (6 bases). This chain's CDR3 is CASSTMGGNEQYF. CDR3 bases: TGTGCCAGCAGTACTATGGGGGGTAACGAGCAGTACTTC.